The present T cell receptor (beta chain) was sequenced within a study of CD8 T cells in Susac syndrome. The overall study: Patients with Susac syndrome were therapy-naive, on corticosteroids, or on intravenous immunoglobulin alone at blood draw. The study's findings and limits: Across the total CD8+ repertoires, some 16 Susac-specific public clones were detected, and across the CD8+ TEMRA repertoires, roughly five such clones were detected.

In regard to this clonotype: The antigen is not known.

A quantity of about 0.45 to 1 ug RNA underwent reverse transcription using random hexamers. Each CDR3 protein gets one entry after TCRdb re-called the immunoSEQ multiplex PCR reads with MiXCR. The sample lists about 76,000 distinct CDR3 sequences; approximately 93% were seen once. The CDR3 covers 15 residues. J was trimmed by 5 bases and V by 4 bases; bases with no gene match: 4. Germline loops: CDR1 SGHAT, CDR2 FQNNGV. The sample consisted of CD8+ T cells from PBMCs. The chain is built from TRBV11-2 and TRBJ1-4; 10 bases map to TRBD1. The sequence was obtained from a human donor with Susac syndrome. The chain's CDR3 is CASSSWTGGNEKLFF. The CDR3 bases are TGTGCCAGCAGCTCCTGGACAGGGGGGAATGAAAAACTGTTTTTT. The full variable domain, completed using reference TRBV11-2 and TRBJ1-4, is EAGVAQSPRYKIIEKRQSVAFWCNPISGHATLYWYQQILGQGPKLLIQFQNNGVVDDSQLPKDRFSAERLKGVDSTLKIQPAKLEDSAVYLCASSSWTGGNEKLFFGSGTQLSVL.